Here is one TCR beta chain with its context. This sample was included in a study of technical replicates of blood from a few donors. Generated by immunoSEQ multiplex PCR, the TCRdb table keeps only in-frame clones and is missing some. The data contain roughly 15,000 clones, just under 90% of them seen just once; the ten biggest clones take up approximately 13%. Material: PBMCs. This TCR derives from a human donor in good health.

CDR3 in amino acids: CASSPPTYEQYF. The CDR3 nucleotides read TGTGCCAGCTCACCCCCCACCTACGAGCAGTACTTC. The chain joins TRBV18 to TRBJ2-7; no reliable D call. CDR3 length equals 12 residues. CDR1 is KGHSH, CDR2 LQKENI, per germline. Trimming cost V 3 bases and J 2 bases, with 5 bases left between them.